The next 32 T cell receptor beta chains were all read from a single sample in a study of blood T cell repertoires in COVID-19. Sequenced by immunoSEQ multiplex PCR; TCRdb stores in-frame clones only, minus some. This table holds about 64,000 clones, about 81% found once. What was sequenced was peripheral blood. Receptors were obtained from a human donor in a cohort sampled during active COVID-19.

The chain couples TRBV5-5 to TRBJ2-1, with 7 bases fitting TRBD1. This CDR3 has 13 residues. V gave up 3 bases and J gave up 8 bases; unmatched junction bases: 5. The germline V gene has CDR1 SGHKS and CDR2 YYEKEE (reference sequence). The CDR3 region has the DNA TGTGCCAGCAGCTCCGGACAGGTCCATGAGCAGTTCTTC. This translates into CASSSGQVHEQFF.

The rearrangement links TRBV10-1 to TRBJ2-2, with D unclear. The CDR3 has 12 amino acids. CDR1 is WNHNN, CDR2 SYGVQD, per germline (reference sequence). Deletions cut 3 bases from V and 6 bases from J, with 5 bases between. The CDR3 region has the DNA TGCGCCAGCAGTGATAGTCCCGGGGAGCTGTTTTTT. Protein product: CASSDSPGELFF.

The chain has TRBV3-1 (or the pseudogene TRBV3-2) and TRBJ1-2, with TRBD1 matching over 11 bases. The germline gives CDR1 LGHDT, CDR2 YNNKEL (reference sequence). This CDR3 comprises 14 residues. With 5 bases clipped from V and 8 bases from J, the junction kept 7 bases outside the gene matches. As DNA, the CDR3 is TGTGCCAGCAGCGACCCGGGACAGGGGGGCGGCTACACCTTC. This gives the protein CASSDPGQGGGYTF.

The chain's CDR3 is CASSLSGVGNTIYF. The CDR3, as DNA: TGTGCCAGCAGCTTATCAGGTGTGGGAAACACCATATATTTT. The chain is built from TRBV7-2 and TRBJ1-3; D is ambiguous. CDR1 is SGHTA and CDR2 is FQGNSA in the germline V gene. The CDR3 spans 14 residues. V shed 2 bases and J shed 4 bases, with 9 bases lying between them.

The chain uses TRBV4-1 and TRBJ2-3, with D perhaps matching TRBD2 (5 bases). V lost 4 bases to trimming and J lost 3 bases, with 8 bases between them. Per the germline V gene, CDR1 is MGHRA and CDR2 is YSYEKL. The CDR3 loop spans 13 amino acids. The CDR3 region is CASSPLATDTQYF. CDR3 coding DNA: TGCGCCAGCAGCCCCCTAGCTACAGATACGCAGTATTTT.

The chain links TRBV5-1 to TRBJ2-1, with TRBD1 identical over 7 bases. The CDR3 has 14 residues. The ends lost 4 bases at V and 8 bases at J; junction bases unmatched: 9. From germline, CDR1 is SGHRS and CDR2 YFSETQ. The CDR3 here is CASSTRDSLDEQFF. As DNA, the CDR3 is TGCGCCAGCAGCACCCGGGACAGCCTGGATGAGCAGTTCTTC.

CDR3: CATSAGGGQETQYF. The DNA of the CDR3 is TGTGCCACCAGTGCTGGGGGGGGCCAAGAGACCCAGTACTTC. The rearrangement joins TRBV24-1 to TRBJ2-5; 7 nucleotides match TRBD2. Germline V CDR1 and CDR2: KGHDR, SFDVKD. V was pared by 5 bases and J by 1 base, with 3 bases of the junction left unmatched. This CDR3 is built from 14 residues.

V usage is TRBV7-2 and J usage is TRBJ2-1; 8 nucleotides align to TRBD1. The V gene end was trimmed by 4 bases and the J gene end by 7 bases; junction bases not matched to a gene: 6. CDR1 is SGHTA and CDR2 is FQGNSA in the germline V gene. This CDR3 contains 14 residues. CDR3 protein: CASSSSTGVNEQFF. The DNA of the CDR3 is TGTGCCAGCAGCTCGTCGACAGGGGTGAATGAGCAGTTCTTC. Filled out from reference TRBV7-2 and TRBJ2-1, the complete variable domain reads GAGVSQSPSNKVTEKGKDVELRCDPISGHTALYWYRQSLGQGLEFLIYFQGNSAPDKSGLPSDRFSAERTGGSVSTLTIQRTQQEDSAVYLCASSSSTGVNEQFFGPGTRLTVL.

This chain connects TRBV7-6 to TRBJ1-6; 10 bases map to TRBD1. Trimming at V came to 11 bases and at J to 7 bases, leaving 14 bases not matched to a gene. This CDR3 is built from 16 residues. In germline, CDR1 is SGHVS, CDR2 FNYEAQ. CDR3 bases: TGTGCCGGACTAGCGGGGGCGGGACAGGGGAATTCACCCCTCCACTTT. It encodes CAGLAGAGQGNSPLHF.

This clone has a handful of counts. The chain is built from TRBV15 and TRBJ1-5; D is unclear. The CDR3 extends over 13 amino acids. Germline CDR1 LNHNV, CDR2 YYDKDF (reference sequence). Trimming cost V 4 bases and J 3 bases, with 7 bases left between them. CDR3 DNA sequence: TGTGCCACCAGCACTATAGACAATCAGCCCCAGCATTTT. Translating gives CATSTIDNQPQHF.

The chain couples TRBV5-1 to TRBJ2-1, with a weak D call TRBD1 (5 bases). CDR1 and CDR2 (germline): SGHRS, YFSETQ. The germline V and J ends were trimmed by 2 bases and 5 bases, with 11 bases remaining between them. This CDR3 spans 14 amino acids. The CDR3 sequence: CASSFGLGDNEQFF. The DNA of the CDR3 is TGCGCCAGCAGCTTCGGATTAGGGGACAATGAGCAGTTCTTC.

V usage is TRBV15 and J usage is TRBJ1-2, with 9 bases matching TRBD1. Germline V gene lookup returns CDR1 LNHNV and CDR2 YYDKDF (reference sequence). CDR3 size: 15 residues. Trimming at V came to 1 base and at J to 2 bases, leaving 2 bases not matched to a gene. The DNA for the CDR3 is TGTGCCACCAGCAGAGCAGGACAGGGGAACTATGGCTACACCTTC. Its translation: CATSRAGQGNYGYTF.

The genes are TRBV10-3 and TRBJ2-3; D remains unclear. CDR1 and CDR2 from the germline V gene are ENHRY and SYGVKD. The CDR3 is 15 residues long. The germline V and J ends were trimmed by 2 bases and 2 bases, with 11 bases remaining between them. The CDR3 DNA reads as TGTGCCATCAGTGAGGCTGGCAGGAACACAGATACGCAGTATTTT. This gives the protein CAISEAGRNTDTQYF.

This sequence joins TRBV19 and TRBJ2-3; 8 nucleotides match TRBD2. J was trimmed by 6 bases and V by 8 bases; bases with no gene match: 13. Germline CDR1 is LNHDA and CDR2 is SQIVND (reference sequence). The CDR3 has 15 amino acids. Written as DNA, the CDR3 is TGTGCCAGTGCTTCCGGGACTAGTCCCTTGGATACGCAGTATTTT. Its translation: CASASGTSPLDTQYF.

This chain uses TRBV10-3 with TRBJ2-7; 8 bases fit TRBD1. The CDR3 loop spans 12 amino acids. CDR1 is ENHRY, CDR2 SYGVKD, per germline. Trimming cost V 4 bases and J 7 bases; bases outside gene matches: 3. The CDR3: CAISGRGQEQYF. The CDR3 DNA follows: TGTGCCATCAGTGGCAGGGGGCAGGAGCAGTACTTC.

CDR3 in amino acids: CASQGSSGANVLTF. The CDR3 coding sequence is TGTGCCAGCCAGGGGAGCTCTGGGGCCAACGTCCTGACTTTC. The V and J genes are TRBV9 and TRBJ2-6; TRBD1 is a possible D gene (6 bases). V was clipped by 7 bases and J by 0 bases, with 8 bases between them. Per germline, CDR1 SGDLS and CDR2 YYNGEE. The CDR3 spans 14 residues. Variable domain in full (rest from reference TRBV9 and TRBJ2-6): DSGVTQTPKHLITATGQRVTLRCSPRSGDLSVYWYQQSLDQGLQFLIQYYNGEERAKGNILERFSAQQFPDLHSELNLSSLELGDSALYFCASQGSSGANVLTFGAGSRLTVL.

The chain joins TRBV28 to TRBJ2-1; 10 bases line up with TRBD1. The CDR3 spans 16 residues. Germline trimming cut 6 bases from V and 4 bases from J; bases unmatched to any gene: 9. Germline V lookup: CDR1 MDHEN, CDR2 SYDVKM. The CDR3 nucleotides are TGTGCCAGCAGGACCAAAGACAGGGGGCTTTACAATGAGCAGTTCTTC. This sequence encodes CASRTKDRGLYNEQFF.

The CDR3 sequence is CATSRDPGVAEAFF. In DNA, the CDR3 is TGTGCCACCAGCAGAGATCCGGGGGTAGCTGAAGCTTTCTTT. The chain recombines TRBV15 with TRBJ1-1; the D gene is possibly TRBD1 (5 bases). Germline values: CDR1 LNHNV, CDR2 YYDKDF (reference sequence). V was pared by 0 bases and J by 6 bases, with 11 bases between. The CDR3 extends over 14 amino acids.

The chain recombines TRBV4-1 with TRBJ2-7; the match to TRBD1 covers 10 bases. V lost 4 bases to trimming and J lost 2 bases; unmatched junction nucleotides: 8. Germline lookup yields CDR1 MGHRA and CDR2 YSYEKL. The CDR3 covers 16 residues. CDR3 sequence: CASSPKAGTGAYEQYF. The CDR3, as DNA: TGCGCCAGCAGCCCCAAAGCCGGGACAGGGGCCTACGAGCAGTACTTC.

This chain's CDR3 is CASSLNRGGRAYEQYV. The CDR3 coding sequence is TGTGCCAGCAGTCTAAATAGAGGCGGGAGGGCCTACGAGCAGTACGTC. The chain has TRBV2 and TRBJ2-7; 9 nucleotides match TRBD2. V lost 5 bases to trimming and J lost 2 bases; unmatched junction nucleotides: 10. The CDR3 runs to 16 residues. Germline V gene lookup returns CDR1 SNHLY and CDR2 FYNNEI.

The genes are TRBV29-1 and TRBJ2-5; 10 bases align to TRBD2. CDR1 is SQVTM and CDR2 is ANQGSEA in the germline V gene. The CDR3 length is 12 residues. V lost 6 bases to trimming and J lost 7 bases; unmatched junction nucleotides: 5. The CDR3 loop is CSVLAGEGTQYF. In DNA form, the CDR3 reads TGCAGCGTCCTAGCGGGGGAGGGGACCCAGTACTTC.

A single count supports this clone. This chain uses TRBV5-1 with TRBJ1-6, with D possibly being TRBD1 (5 bases). V was cut by 0 bases and J by 5 bases, with 18 bases left in between. The CDR3 is 18 amino acids. Germline V gene sequence: CDR1 SGHRS, CDR2 YFSETQ. The CDR3 region has the DNA TGCGCCAGCAGCTTGGGAAGGACATTCATATTGGATAATTCACCCCTCCACTTT. Residues: CASSLGRTFILDNSPLHF.

The V and J genes are TRBV7-7 and TRBJ2-1; TRBD2 aligns across 10 bases. CDR3 length equals 17 residues. CDR1 is SSHAT, CDR2 FNYEAQ, per germline (reference sequence). V lost 3 bases to trimming and J lost 0 bases; unmatched junction nucleotides: 5. CDR3 coding DNA: TGTGCCAGCAGCTTGGCTAGCGGGGGCCGCTCCTACAATGAGCAGTTCTTC. Protein: CASSLASGGRSYNEQFF.

This chain links TRBV7-9 with TRBJ1-1; TRBD1 is a possible D gene (5 bases). V gave up 11 bases and J gave up 1 base, with 14 bases separating them. The CDR3 has 13 residues. CDR1 SEHNR and CDR2 FQNEAQ come from the germline V gene (reference sequence). Written as DNA, the CDR3 is TGTGCCTTGGGGCGGAAGAGGAACACTGAAGCTTTCTTT. Protein: CALGRKRNTEAFF.

This clone appeared a single time. The rearrangement links TRBV10-3 to TRBJ1-6; D might be TRBD1 (5 bases). Trimming removed 6 bases at V and 13 bases at J, with 13 bases between. The germline gives CDR1 ENHRY, CDR2 SYGVKD. The CDR3 has 12 residues. Written as DNA, the CDR3 is TGTGCCATCAGCCCCCATGGGGCCCCCCTCCACTTT. It codes for CAISPHGAPLHF.

By sample share, this clone is medium-sized. This chain connects TRBV4-2 to TRBJ2-3; TRBD2 aligns across 9 bases. Germline values: CDR1 LGHNA, CDR2 YNFKEQ. The CDR3 spans 16 residues. After removal of 1 base from V and 4 bases from J, the junction contained 6 bases not matched to a gene. CDR3 sequence reads: CASSQARGGGADTQYF. For the CDR3, the DNA is TGTGCCAGCAGCCAAGCCCGCGGGGGGGGCGCAGATACGCAGTATTTT.

The chain uses TRBV20-1 and TRBJ1-4, with TRBD1 as a possible D gene (6 bases). Germline V lookup: CDR1 DFQATT, CDR2 SNEGSKA (reference sequence). The CDR3 is made up of 14 amino acids. The ends were cut back, 3 bases at V and 4 bases at J, with 12 bases in the middle. DNA for the CDR3: TGCAGTGCTAGTTCAGGGGCGTATAATGAAAAACTGTTTTTT. Translated, it gives CSASSGAYNEKLFF.

The chain joins TRBV6-1 to TRBJ2-7; TRBD1 matches 12 bases. Looked up from germline, CDR1 is MNHNS and CDR2 is SASEGT. CDR3 length equals 15 residues. V dropped 3 bases and J dropped 3; count of bases not matched to a gene: 3. As DNA, the CDR3 is TGTGCCAGCAGTGAGGGACAGGGGGCGTACTACGAGCAGTACTTC. This gives the protein CASSEGQGAYYEQYF.

The genes are TRBV6-4 and TRBJ1-1, with D unclear. Between the trimmed V and J ends, which lost 8 bases and 8 bases, there was a span of 21 bases. The CDR3 loop spans 14 amino acids. From germline, CDR1 is MRHNA and CDR2 SNTAGT. For the CDR3, the DNA is TGTGCCAGCCGGAGCCAATTTCCACCGGGGGAAGCTTTCTTT. Its protein is CASRSQFPPGEAFF.

This clone has a handful of counts. The chain joins TRBV5-5 to TRBJ1-5, with D perhaps TRBD1 (6 bases). Germline lookup yields CDR1 SGHKS and CDR2 YYEKEE (reference sequence). This CDR3 is built from 15 residues. V lost 0 bases and J 1 base, leaving 8 bases between the germline ends. The CDR3 loop reads CASSLVRGSNQPQHF. In nucleotides, the CDR3 is TGTGCCAGCAGCTTGGTCAGGGGAAGCAATCAGCCCCAGCATTTT.

CDR3 sequence (DNA): TGTGCCAGCAGCCCAGTTGGGCGGGGACGCACAGATACGCAGTATTTT. This translates into CASSPVGRGRTDTQYF. This chain uses TRBV13 with TRBJ2-3; perhaps TRBD2 as D (6 bases). V dropped 5 bases and J dropped 1 base, with 16 bases sitting between them. This CDR3 has 16 residues. Per germline, CDR1 PRHDT and CDR2 FYEKMQ (reference sequence).

The chain is built from TRBV7-2 and TRBJ2-3, with 9 bases fitting TRBD1. V gave up 1 base and J gave up 2 bases; unmatched junction bases: 4. The germline V gene encodes CDR1 SGHTA and CDR2 FQGNSA. The length of the CDR3 is 16 residues. CDR3: CASSLVGQGFTDTQYF. The CDR3 coding sequence is TGTGCCAGCAGCTTAGTGGGACAGGGATTCACAGATACGCAGTATTTT.